The clone carrying this T cell receptor beta chain was recorded a few times. Its specificity is not known. This entry comes from a study of shared clonotypes between healthy human individuals. Only in-frame clones appear in the TCRdb table, and some are missing; sequencing was by immunoSEQ multiplex PCR. The table has over a million clones, around 76% seen once; the top ten hold approximately 1.5%. Study-wide findings and caveats: Relative to their counterparts shared across all four donors, non-shared clonotypes exhibited diminished generation probabilities.

Donors were Caucasian adults residing in Nashville, Tennessee, USA. Division of CD4+ cells produced a CD45RA+ naive subset and a CD45RA-negative memory subset. The specimen was memory CD4+ T cells sorted from blood. Subset defined: CD45RA-negative fraction. The receptor comes from a young man in good health.

CDR3 sequence (DNA): TGCGCCAGCAGCTTCCGGACTAGCGGGGCTGGAGATACGCAGTATTTT. Its protein product is CASSFRTSGAGDTQYF. The chain couples TRBV5-1 to TRBJ2-3, with 12 bases identical to TRBD2. In germline, CDR1 is SGHRS, CDR2 YFSETQ. CDR3 length: 16 residues. The junction had 6 bases not matched to a gene; V was cut back by 2 bases and J by 5 bases.